This T cell receptor beta chain was sequenced for a study of T-cell memory formation after mild COVID-19. Background on the study: TCR clusters were mostly confined to one donor each. Study results and limitations: Some responding clones appeared in pre-infection memory, suggesting cross-reactive memory joined.

Comments on this clonotype: Its antigen is not identified.

Constant-segment primers served in 5'RACE that generated TCR alpha and TCR beta cDNA libraries bearing sample barcodes and UMIs. Using its own MiXCR run on the 5' RACE reads, TCRdb lists one record per CDR3 protein. The sample contains about 600,000 distinct CDR3 sequences, about a fifth of which appear only once. This CDR3 is 17 amino acids long. Germline V gene lookup returns CDR1 PRHDT and CDR2 FYEKMQ (reference sequence). The V gene end was trimmed by 4 bases and the J gene end by 5 bases; junction bases not matched to a gene: 9. Specimen: PBMCs or a T cell subset sorted from them (not recorded which). The sequence derives from an adult woman who had mild COVID-19 (a few samples of this study predate the infection). Cell type and time point are not known. The rearrangement uses TRBV13 and TRBJ2-1; 12 bases map to TRBD2. In DNA, the CDR3 is TGTGCCAGCAGCTCCCGGGACCCTAGCGGGAGGGACAATGAGCAGTTCTTC. Residues: CASSSRDPSGRDNEQFF.